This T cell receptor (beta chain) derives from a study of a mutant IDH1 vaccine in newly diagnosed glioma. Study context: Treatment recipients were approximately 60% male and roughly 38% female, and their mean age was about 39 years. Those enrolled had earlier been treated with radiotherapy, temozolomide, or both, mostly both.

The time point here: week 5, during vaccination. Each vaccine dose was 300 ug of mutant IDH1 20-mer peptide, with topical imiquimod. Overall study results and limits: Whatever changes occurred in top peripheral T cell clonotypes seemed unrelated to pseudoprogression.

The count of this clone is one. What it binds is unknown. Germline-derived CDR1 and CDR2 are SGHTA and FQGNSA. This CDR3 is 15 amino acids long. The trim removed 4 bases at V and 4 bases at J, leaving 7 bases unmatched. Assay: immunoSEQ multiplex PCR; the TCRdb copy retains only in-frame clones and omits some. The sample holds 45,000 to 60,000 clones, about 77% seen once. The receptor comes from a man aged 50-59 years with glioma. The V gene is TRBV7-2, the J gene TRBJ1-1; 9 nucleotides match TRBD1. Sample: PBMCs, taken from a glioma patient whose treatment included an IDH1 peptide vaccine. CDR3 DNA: TGTGCCAGCAGCTCGGGGACAGGGTTAGGCACTGAAGCTTTCTTT. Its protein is CASSSGTGLGTEAFF.